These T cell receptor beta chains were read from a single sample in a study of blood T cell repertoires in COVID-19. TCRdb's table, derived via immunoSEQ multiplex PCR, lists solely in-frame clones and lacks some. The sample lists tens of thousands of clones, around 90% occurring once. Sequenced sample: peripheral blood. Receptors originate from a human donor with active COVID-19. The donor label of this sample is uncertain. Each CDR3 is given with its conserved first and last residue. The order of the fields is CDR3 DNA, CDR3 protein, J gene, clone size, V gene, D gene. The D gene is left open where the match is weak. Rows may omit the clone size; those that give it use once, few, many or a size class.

TGTGCCAGCAGCTTGGACCCGGGACTAGCGATCACAGATACGCAGTATTTT | CASSLDPGLAITDTQYF | TRBJ2-3 | . | TRBV5-4 | TRBD2
TGTGCCAGCAGTGGCCCTAGTGGAGCCTACGAGCAGTACTTC | CASSGPSGAYEQYF | TRBJ2-7 | . | TRBV2 | .
TGTGCCAGCAGCATCTCCGGGACAGGTCCAACCTACGAGCAGTACTTC | CASSISGTGPTYEQYF | TRBJ2-7 | . | TRBV7-6 | TRBD1
TGTGCCAGCAGTCGGGGGACCACTGAAGCTTTCTTT | CASSRGTTEAFF | TRBJ1-1 | once | TRBV12-3/TRBV12-4 | .
TGTGCCAGCAGTTACTCGACTAGCGGGGGATACGAGCAGTACTTC | CASSYSTSGGYEQYF | TRBJ2-7 | . | TRBV6-6 | TRBD2
TGTGCCAGCAGTACGAAAGGGACAACGAATGAAAAACTGTTTTTT | CASSTKGTTNEKLFF | TRBJ1-4 | . | TRBV6-5 | .
TGTGCCATCAGTGGGACAAGGGGCACAGATACGCAGTATTTT | CAISGTRGTDTQYF | TRBJ2-3 | . | TRBV10-3 | .
TGTGCCAGCAGTTACAGGGGTGACAATCAGCCCCAGCATTTT | CASSYRGDNQPQHF | TRBJ1-5 | . | TRBV6-5 | .
TGTGCCAGCTCACCACCGGGCACAGCTAAAGAGACCCAGTACTTC | CASSPPGTAKETQYF | TRBJ2-5 | . | TRBV18 | .
TGTGCCAGCAGTGCTAGCGGGGGTCAAGAGACCCAGTACTTC | CASSASGGQETQYF | TRBJ2-5 | . | TRBV2 | TRBD2
TGTGCCAGCAGCCATCCGGGGACTATTGCAGATACGCAGTATTTT | CASSHPGTIADTQYF | TRBJ2-3 | . | TRBV27 | TRBD2
TGTGCCAGCAGCTCTTTGACTAGCACGAACACCGGGGAGCTGTTTTTT | CASSSLTSTNTGELFF | TRBJ2-2 | . | TRBV11-3 | TRBD2
TGTGCCAGCAGCGTAGCGGGGGGGGCCCGCACAGATACGCAGTATTTT | CASSVAGGARTDTQYF | TRBJ2-3 | . | TRBV9 | TRBD2
TGTGCCAGCAGTTCCTCCGAGACAGGGCGCACTGAAGCTTTCTTT | CASSSSETGRTEAFF | TRBJ1-1 | . | TRBV28 | TRBD1
TGCGCCAGTTCCAGGACAGGGAATTTAAATTACGAGCAGTACTTC | CASSRTGNLNYEQYF | TRBJ2-7 | . | TRBV5-1 | TRBD1
TGTGCCAGCAGCTTCCAGGGGCGTCTCGGCAATGAGCAGTTCTTC | CASSFQGRLGNEQFF | TRBJ2-1 | few | TRBV7-2 | .
TGTGCCAGCAGCCCCCTAGCGGGAGGGCTAGGAGAGACCCAGTACTTC | CASSPLAGGLGETQYF | TRBJ2-5 | . | TRBV5-6 | TRBD2
TGTGCCATGAGGACAGGCGTCTCTGGGGCCAACGTCCTGACTTTC | CAMRTGVSGANVLTF | TRBJ2-6 | . | TRBV10-3 | TRBD1
TGTGCCAGCAGTCGCGCCAATCTGAATTCACCCCTCCACTTT | CASSRANLNSPLHF | TRBJ1-6 | . | TRBV6-2/TRBV6-3 | .
TGTGCCAGTAGTCAGGGAATCACTGAAGCTTTCTTT | CASSQGITEAFF | TRBJ1-1 | . | TRBV19 | .
TGCGCCAGCAGAATCGGGACAGGGAACAATTCACCCCTCCACTTT | CASRIGTGNNSPLHF | TRBJ1-6 | . | TRBV5-1 | TRBD1
TGCGCCAGCAGCCAAGCGCAGGGGAACACCGGGGAGCTGTTTTTT | CASSQAQGNTGELFF | TRBJ2-2 | few | TRBV4-1 | .
TGTGCCAGCAGCTTAGCGGGACAGGGGAGTGGCTACACCTTC | CASSLAGQGSGYTF | TRBJ1-2 | . | TRBV7-9 | TRBD1
TGTGCCATCAGTGAGCCCGACCGGATTGGACAGCAAGAGACCCAGTACTTC | CAISEPDRIGQQETQYF | TRBJ2-5 | . | TRBV10-3 | .
TGTGCCAGCAGCCTCACAGGGGGCACGGGAAACACCATATATTTT | CASSLTGGTGNTIYF | TRBJ1-3 | . | TRBV28 | TRBD1
TGTGCCATCAGTGAGCGACTAGCGGGGGGTGGCACCGGGGAGCTGTTTTTT | CAISERLAGGGTGELFF | TRBJ2-2 | . | TRBV10-3 | TRBD2
TGTGCCAGCAGTTACCCGGACAGGGCCAAAGAGCCCCAGCATTTT | CASSYPDRAKEPQHF | TRBJ1-5 | . | TRBV6-2/TRBV6-3 | TRBD1
TGTGCCAGCAGCTTAGCTTCGCAGGGAAGTTACGAGCAGTACTTC | CASSLASQGSYEQYF | TRBJ2-7 | . | TRBV7-2 | .
TGCAGCGTTGACTCAGGGACAGGATCCTACAATGAGCAGTTCTTC | CSVDSGTGSYNEQFF | TRBJ2-1 | . | TRBV29-1 | TRBD1
TGTGCCAGCAGCCACGCCCTAGCGGAGCAGTTCTTC | CASSHALAEQFF | TRBJ2-1 | . | TRBV4-2 | .
TGTGCCAGCAGCCCCCGGACAGGGTTTCCCGAGCAGTACTTC | CASSPRTGFPEQYF | TRBJ2-7 | . | TRBV9 | TRBD1
TGCAGCGGCCTCACAGGGAACACTGAAGCTTTCTTT | CSGLTGNTEAFF | TRBJ1-1 | . | TRBV29-1 | .
TGCAGTGCTAGTCCTGGACAGGGGATGTCAGATACGCAGTATTTT | CSASPGQGMSDTQYF | TRBJ2-3 | . | TRBV20-1 | TRBD1
TGTGCCAGCAGCCAAGTGGGGCGGGAGCTTTCCTATGGCTACACCTTC | CASSQVGRELSYGYTF | TRBJ1-2 | . | TRBV14 | .
TGTGCCAGCAGTTTTGGGGGGCAGGGGGACTATGGCTACACCTTC | CASSFGGQGDYGYTF | TRBJ1-2 | . | TRBV27 | TRBD1
TGCGCCAGCAGCCAAAACCGACAGGAAGAGACCCAGTACTTC | CASSQNRQEETQYF | TRBJ2-5 | . | TRBV4-3 | .
TGTGCCAGCAGTCAAGAACGGACAGGGGGGAATTCACCCCTCCACTTT | CASSQERTGGNSPLHF | TRBJ1-6 | few | TRBV6-2/TRBV6-3 | TRBD1
TGTGCCTGGAGGCTAGCGGGGACCTACAATGAGCAGTTCTTC | CAWRLAGTYNEQFF | TRBJ2-1 | once | TRBV30 | TRBD2
TGTGCCAGCAGCTTAGGCGAGATTACAGGGGCAGATACGCAGTATTTT | CASSLGEITGADTQYF | TRBJ2-3 | . | TRBV7-2 | TRBD1
TGTGCCAGTAGTCGTAATTGGAACACTGAAGCTTTCTTT | CASSRNWNTEAFF | TRBJ1-1 | . | TRBV19 | .
TGTGCCAGCAGTCCGGACAGGGGGCGCGTGAATGAGCAGTTCTTC | CASSPDRGRVNEQFF | TRBJ2-1 | . | TRBV2 | TRBD1
TGTGCCAGCAGCCCCCGTGGGGGCTCGAACACTGAAGCTTTCTTT | CASSPRGGSNTEAFF | TRBJ1-1 | . | TRBV7-9 | .
TGTGCCAGCAGCTTAGGCGGTGGCAGGGGCGGGGGGGCCTACGAGCAGTACTTC | CASSLGGGRGGGAYEQYF | TRBJ2-7 | . | TRBV13 | TRBD2
TGCAGCGTACGGGGACAGGGCAGGGAGACCCAGTACTTC | CSVRGQGRETQYF | TRBJ2-5 | . | TRBV29-1 | TRBD1
TGCAGCGTTCGGCCCGGTCGGGGGAAAGCCTACGAGCAGTACTTC | CSVRPGRGKAYEQYF | TRBJ2-7 | . | TRBV29-1 | .
TGTGCCAGCAGTTCGACAAGCTACAATGAGCAGTTCTTC | CASSSTSYNEQFF | TRBJ2-1 | . | TRBV27 | .
TGTGCCACCAGTGATTTGGGCAGGGGGCCCGCTAACTATGGCTACACCTTC | CATSDLGRGPANYGYTF | TRBJ1-2 | . | TRBV24-1 | TRBD1
TGTGCCTGGACCCACCGACAGGGGTTCTCCTACGAGCAGTACTTC | CAWTHRQGFSYEQYF | TRBJ2-7 | . | TRBV30 | TRBD1